This T cell receptor beta chain was sequenced for a study of early T cells in non-severe SARS-CoV-2 infection. Turning to the study itself: Sequencing was performed on bulk RNA from unsorted whole blood, leaving chains unpaired.

CDR1 DFQATT and CDR2 SNEGSKA come from the germline V gene (reference sequence). The CDR3 is 12 residues long. Trimming removed 0 bases from V and 9 bases from J, with 11 bases in between. In TCRdb, the 5' RACE reads were re-called with MiXCR into one record per CDR3 protein. The profile shows 45,000 to 55,000 distinct CDR3 sequences, roughly 10% of them singletons. In its sample, this clonotype was seen a few times. The sequence derives from an adult who was a healthcare worker with PCR-confirmed SARS-CoV-2 infection or an uninfected control (not recorded which). Sequenced input: whole blood. The rearrangement joins TRBV20-1 to TRBJ1-1, with D hard to call. The CDR3 nucleotides are TGCAGTGCTAGAGAGAACAGCCCCAAAGCTTTCTTT. It translates to CSARENSPKAFF.